These 6 T cell receptor beta chains came from one sample sequenced in a study of CD8 T cells in Susac syndrome. Random hexamers were used to reverse transcribe an amount of about 0.45 to 1 ug RNA. TCRdb called the immunoSEQ multiplex PCR reads again in MiXCR, with one record for every CDR3 protein. The sample carries approximately 100,000 distinct CDR3 sequences, less than 95% recorded once. The sequenced material came from CD8+ T cells from PBMCs. The receptors shown here come from a human donor with Susac syndrome.

The gene calls are TRBV7-9 and TRBJ1-1, with D perhaps TRBD1 (5 bases). Germline V CDR1 and CDR2: SEHNR, FQNEAQ (reference sequence). Trimming cost V 2 bases and J 6 bases, with 16 bases left between them. The CDR3 is made up of 15 amino acids. CDR3 sequence: CASSLNHGGSAEAFF. The CDR3 nucleotides read TGTGCCAGCAGCTTAAATCACGGGGGAAGCGCTGAAGCTTTCTTT.

The chain has TRBV5-4 and TRBJ2-3, with D hard to call. The CDR3 length is 11 residues. Trimming stripped 5 bases from V and 14 bases from J, with 15 bases between. CDR1 SGHNT and CDR2 YYREEE come from the germline V gene (reference sequence). CDR3 loop: CASRTQLFRYF. The CDR3 DNA reads TGTGCCAGCAGGACCCAACTCTTCCGGTATTTT.

The V call is TRBV9, the J call TRBJ2-2, with 9 bases lining up with TRBD1. The CDR3 extends over 15 amino acids. V was clipped by 3 bases and J by 7 bases; unmatched bases: 7. CDR1 is SGDLS, CDR2 YYNGEE, per germline. CDR3 protein: CASSAGTGLNGELFF. The DNA for the CDR3 is TGTGCCAGCAGCGCCGGGACAGGGTTAAACGGGGAGCTGTTTTTT.

The chain carries TRBV14 and TRBJ2-1; the D gene is possibly TRBD2 (7 bases). The CDR3 sequence is 14 residues long. Germline CDR1 is SGHDN and CDR2 is FVKESK. V was pared by 3 bases and J by 7 bases, with 13 bases between. CDR3 in DNA: TGTGCCAGCAGCCACGCCGCGGGGGCTAATGAGCAGTTCTTC. Encoded protein: CASSHAAGANEQFF.

The rearrangement joins TRBV6-2 or TRBV6-3 to TRBJ1-5; 9 bases fit TRBD1. J was trimmed by 5 bases and V by 2 bases; bases with no gene match: 10. The germline V gene has CDR1 MNHEY and CDR2 SVGEGT. This CDR3 has 17 amino acids. The DNA of the CDR3 is TGTGCCAGCAGTTACAACCCCTCGACAGGGGGTGATCAGCCCCAGCATTTT. As protein: CASSYNPSTGGDQPQHF.

The genes are TRBV27 and TRBJ2-7; 7 bases map to TRBD1. Germline V gives CDR1 MNHEY, CDR2 SMNVEV (reference sequence). CDR3 length equals 15 residues. Trimming took 0 bases from V and 2 from J; bases not matched to a gene: 4. The CDR3 bases are TGTGCCAGCAGTTTATCGAGGACAGGAGCCTACGAGCAGTACTTC. Its translation: CASSLSRTGAYEQYF.